This T cell receptor beta chain comes out of a study of graft-versus-host responses after intestinal transplantation. Overall study context: Recipients had multivisceral, liver-intestinal, or isolated intestinal transplants. The whole recipient group had anti-thymocyte globulin induction followed by tacrolimus and steroids for roughly three years.

With respect to this clone: Its antigen is currently unknown.

Repertoires were generated with immunoSEQ multiplex PCR, while TCRdb's copy carries only in-frame clones and drops some. Of around 12,000 clones in the sample, roughly 93% are singletons; the top ten hold under 5%. Study observations and caveats: In recipient marrow, GvH clones were found, and some appeared first in ileum or blood. There was an association between peak levels of circulating GvH clones and early post-transplant HvG declines.

The germline V gene has CDR1 MNHEY and CDR2 SVGAGI. V dropped 7 bases and J dropped 2 bases, with 12 bases sitting between them. CDR3 length: 14 amino acids. The sequence was obtained from a human patient who received an intestinal transplant, so some T cells may come from the graft donor. This chain joins TRBV6-5 and TRBJ2-1; maybe TRBD1 (6 bases). The sequenced sample was PBMCs, obtained 950 to 1,300 days after intestinal transplantation. CDR3 loop: CASNQGGPYNEQFF. In nucleotides, the CDR3 is TGTGCCAGCAACCAAGGGGGACCCTACAATGAGCAGTTCTTC.